The rows below give T cell receptor beta chains drawn from one sample of a study of blood T cell repertoires in COVID-19. Profiling relied on immunoSEQ multiplex PCR, and the TCRdb table lists in-frame clones only, not all of them. Seen here are 210,000 or so clones, approximately 80% observed once, and the top ten hold about 4%. The sample taken for sequencing was PBMCs or T cells enriched from blood (not recorded which). Every receptor here comes from a man aged 30 to 39 with acute COVID-19. CDR3s include the opening cysteine and the closing phenylalanine or tryptophan. Fields, in order: V gene, CDR3 protein.

TRBV2	CASSELPRTGFPGELFF
TRBV5-4	CASSLISGGAETQYF
TRBV7-6	CASSLAVDGATDTQYF
TRBV6-5	CASSYVQGNSPLHF
TRBV10-3	CAISGQGNGNSPLHF
TRBV2	CATRGGEVSTDTQYF
TRBV12-5	CASGLEWGAGELFF
TRBV18	CASSPVGGYEQYF
TRBV5-6	CASSLSSENIQYF
TRBV6-2/TRBV6-3	CASSLLANRGDYEQYF
TRBV7-6	CASSSLGQGPSVIGANVLTF
TRBV4-2	CASSQEVARETQYF
TRBV4-2	CASSQELVRLREEKLFF
TRBV28	CASSLLDQPQHF
TRBV12-3/TRBV12-4	CASNRGVETQYF
TRBV11-3	CASSPRRGTGELFF
TRBV7-9	CASSSHGNQPQHF
TRBV4-1	CASSQQSGKLFF
TRBV12-5	CASGSDRGLADTQYF
TRBV2	CASSEALGHRVNTEAFF
TRBV19	CASSPLGAGSPTEAFF
TRBV6-5	CASRVTGGANTIYF
TRBV5-1	CASSSTGMGNEQYF
TRBV11-2	CASSATGGYGYTF
TRBV9	CASGPRETQYF
TRBV6-5	CASSLIADREAFF
TRBV5-4	CASGRRENTEAFF
TRBV27	CASSSGENTEAFF
TRBV5-1	CASSPSGGNTEAFF
TRBV2	CAGRGGLEETQYF
TRBV4-1	CASSQGSRVGNEKLFF
TRBV5-5	CASSSLRRDTQYF
TRBV5-1	CASSLGPGVETQYF
TRBV3-1/TRBV3-2	CASSSFQGNTEAFF
TRBV6-6	CASRPPMTGTTGELFF
TRBV18	CASSREDEQFF
TRBV7-9	CASSETGVTYEQYF
TRBV5-1	CASSLGGQNTEAFF
TRBV2	CASSGRSPLNTEAFF
TRBV6-5	CASSYSDRSQPQHF
TRBV5-1	CASSLGAGGNEAFF
TRBV12-3/TRBV12-4	CASRPGEPYGYTF
TRBV10-3	CATGQGRDTEAFF
TRBV12-3/TRBV12-4	CASSPSGEQYF
TRBV11-1	CASSLWESGANVLTF
TRBV4-2	CASSHTNPRDREGPLHF
TRBV6-5	CASSPGGWAQPQHF
TRBV27	CASSQQSSEQYF
TRBV5-1	CASSVTAVGSGNTIYF
TRBV14	CASSDRPYEQYF
TRBV7-9	CASSSQLENQPQHF
TRBV18	CASSLQGSGELFF
TRBV9	CASSFSGDTQYF
TRBV7-3	CANSPGLAGGDTQYF
TRBV21-1	CASPWQTNTGELFF
TRBV28	CASSFRAGGSLEQYF
TRBV15	CATSSHREATDTQYF
TRBV7-2	CASSLEIRVDSGANVLTF
TRBV6-6	CASSPLGGSNEQFF